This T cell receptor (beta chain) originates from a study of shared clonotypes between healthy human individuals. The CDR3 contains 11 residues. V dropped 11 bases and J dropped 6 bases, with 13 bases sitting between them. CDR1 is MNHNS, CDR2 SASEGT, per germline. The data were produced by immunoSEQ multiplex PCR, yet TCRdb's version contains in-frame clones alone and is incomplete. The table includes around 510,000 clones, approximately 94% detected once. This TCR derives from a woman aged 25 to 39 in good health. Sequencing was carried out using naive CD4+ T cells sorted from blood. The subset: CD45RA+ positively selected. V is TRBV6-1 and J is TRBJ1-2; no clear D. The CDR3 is CAGALWDGYTF. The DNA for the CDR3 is TGTGCCGGCGCCTTGTGGGATGGCTACACCTTC.